These 8 T cell receptor beta chains share one sample of origin, sequenced in a study of T cells after somatic rescue of genetic block. Profiled with immunoSEQ multiplex PCR; TCRdb holds only in-frame clones, not every one. The sample has approximately 58,000 clones, 90% to 97% seen once; the top ten hold around 0.083%. The sequenced sample consisted of peripheral blood mononuclear cells (PBMCs). The receptors were sampled from a child under two years old.

The chain employs TRBV27 and TRBJ1-2, with unresolved D. CDR1 MNHEY and CDR2 SMNVEV come from the germline V gene (reference sequence). V lost 3 bases and J lost 1, with 6 bases in between. The CDR3 spans 13 residues. CDR3 region: CASSFSLNYGYTF. CDR3 nucleotide sequence: TGTGCCAGCAGTTTCAGCCTTAACTATGGCTACACCTTC.

This clone has just one count. The DNA for the CDR3 is TGTGCCAGTAGTCCTGCCGGGACGGCTCCCTACGAGCAGTACTTC. Protein: CASSPAGTAPYEQYF. The chain has TRBV19 and TRBJ2-7; either TRBD1 or TRBD2 may fit D (5 bases each). The CDR3 consists of 15 residues. V dropped 5 bases and J dropped 2 bases, with 16 bases sitting between them. The germline V gene encodes CDR1 LNHDA and CDR2 SQIVND (reference sequence).

This chain connects TRBV7-9 to TRBJ1-1, with D unclear. The germline V gene encodes CDR1 SEHNR and CDR2 FQNEAQ (reference sequence). The CDR3 runs to 13 residues. Trimming took off 5 bases at V and 5 bases at J, with 12 bases between the two ends. CDR3 coding DNA: TGTGCCAGCAGCCGAATAGGGAAGACTGAAGCTTTCTTT. It is translated as CASSRIGKTEAFF.

V and J are TRBV2 and TRBJ2-1; D not resolved. V was pared by 1 base and J by 7 bases, with 5 bases between. Germline V gives CDR1 SNHLY, CDR2 FYNNEI. This CDR3 has 12 amino acids. Here the CDR3 reads CASSEGGNEQFF. Written as DNA, the CDR3 is TGTGCCAGCAGTGAAGGAGGTAATGAGCAGTTCTTC.

The chain recombines TRBV5-6 with TRBJ2-5, with 13 positions matching TRBD2. Germline CDR1 reads SGHDT; CDR2 reads YYEEEE. Trimming at V came to 3 bases and at J to 4 bases, leaving 0 bases not matched to a gene. The CDR3 runs 14 residues. CDR3 amino acids: CASSWTSGRETQYF. Here the CDR3 DNA reads TGTGCCAGCAGCTGGACTAGCGGGAGAGAGACCCAGTACTTC.

This rearrangement joins TRBV30 to TRBJ1-2, with D unresolved. Germline V gives CDR1 GTSNPN, CDR2 SVGIG (reference sequence). V lost 0 bases, J lost 0 bases, and 14 bases lay in between. This CDR3 region has 16 residues. The CDR3 coding sequence is TGTGCCTGGAGTGTGGTTGGGGATCGCCCTAACTATGGCTACACCTTC. Its translation is CAWSVVGDRPNYGYTF.

The gene calls are TRBV28 and TRBJ1-6, with D maybe TRBD1 (6 bases). CDR3 length: 14 residues. Trimming cost V 3 bases and J 4 bases, with 7 bases left between them. Germline V gene data show CDR1 as MDHEN and CDR2 as SYDVKM. CDR3 in DNA: TGTGCCAGCAGTTTGGGACAATATAATTCACCCCTCCACTTT. Translation gives CASSLGQYNSPLHF. Using reference TRBV28 and TRBJ1-6 for the parts outside the CDR3, the full variable domain is DVKVTQSSRYLVKRTGEKVFLECVQDMDHENMFWYRQDPGLGLRLIYFSYDVKMKEKGDIPEGYSVSREKKERFSLILESASTNQTSMYLCASSLGQYNSPLHFGNGTRLTVT.

The rearrangement joins TRBV10-3 to TRBJ2-7; D not resolved. The CDR3 is made up of 13 amino acids. The V gene's germline CDR1 is ENHRY and CDR2 SYGVKD. Trimming removed 4 bases at V and 2 bases at J, with 9 bases between. The CDR3 DNA follows: TGTGCCATCAGTGGGGTGGCAGCCTACGAGCAGTACTTC. Its translation is CAISGVAAYEQYF.